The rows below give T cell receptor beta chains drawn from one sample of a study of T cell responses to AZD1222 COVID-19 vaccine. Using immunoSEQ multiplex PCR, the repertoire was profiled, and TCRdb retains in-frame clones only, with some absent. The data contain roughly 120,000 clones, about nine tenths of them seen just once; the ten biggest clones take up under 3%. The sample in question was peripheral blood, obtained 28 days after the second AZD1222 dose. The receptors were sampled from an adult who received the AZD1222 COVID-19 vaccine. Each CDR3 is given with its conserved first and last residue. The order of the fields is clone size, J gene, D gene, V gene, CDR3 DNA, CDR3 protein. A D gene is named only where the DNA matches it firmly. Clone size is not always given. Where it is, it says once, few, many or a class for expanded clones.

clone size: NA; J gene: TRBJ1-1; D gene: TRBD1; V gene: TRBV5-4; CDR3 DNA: TGTGCCAGCAGCAGGTCGACAGGGACTGAAGCTTTCTTT; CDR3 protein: CASSRSTGTEAFF
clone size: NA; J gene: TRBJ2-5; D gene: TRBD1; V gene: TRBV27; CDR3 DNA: TGTGCCAGCAGTCCCCGGGACAGGGGAGAGACCCAGTACTTC; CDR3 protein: CASSPRDRGETQYF
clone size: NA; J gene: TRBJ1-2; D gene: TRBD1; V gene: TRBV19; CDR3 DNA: TGTGCCAGTAGTATCGACAGGGGTTCCTATGGCTACACCTTC; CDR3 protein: CASSIDRGSYGYTF
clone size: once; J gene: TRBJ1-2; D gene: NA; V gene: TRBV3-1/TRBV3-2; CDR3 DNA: TGTGCCAGCAGCCATTATACCGGGCCCGTCTATGGCTACACCTTC; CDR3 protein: CASSHYTGPVYGYTF
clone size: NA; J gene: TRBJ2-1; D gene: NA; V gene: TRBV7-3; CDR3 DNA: TGTGCCAGCAGCTCAAACCCCGCTTACAATGAGCAGTTCTTC; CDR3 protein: CASSSNPAYNEQFF
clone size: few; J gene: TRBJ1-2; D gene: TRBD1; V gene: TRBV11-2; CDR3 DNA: TGTGCCAGCAGCTTAGTACTGGGACAGGGGGCCTATGGCTACACCTTC; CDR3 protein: CASSLVLGQGAYGYTF
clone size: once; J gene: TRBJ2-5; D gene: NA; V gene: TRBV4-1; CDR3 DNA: TGCGCCAGCAGCCGAGAGTCGACAGAACACCAAGAGACCCAGTACTTC; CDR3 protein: CASSRESTEHQETQYF
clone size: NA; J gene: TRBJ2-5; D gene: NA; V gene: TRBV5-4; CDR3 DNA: TGTGCCAGCAGCCTCCCAAGGGAGACCCAGTACTTC; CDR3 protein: CASSLPRETQYF
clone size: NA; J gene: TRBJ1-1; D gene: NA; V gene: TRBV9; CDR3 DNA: TGTGCCAGCAGCGCAGAGACCATGAACACTGAAGCTTTCTTT; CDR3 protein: CASSAETMNTEAFF
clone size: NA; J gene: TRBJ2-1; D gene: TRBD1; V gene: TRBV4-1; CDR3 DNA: TGCGCCAGCAGCCAAGCCTTTGGACAGGCGACAAAAAATGAGCAGTTCTTC; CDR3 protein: CASSQAFGQATKNEQFF
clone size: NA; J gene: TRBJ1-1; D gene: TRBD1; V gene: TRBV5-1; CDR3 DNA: TGCGCCAGCAGCTTGGGGACAGGTAGGGGCACTGAAGCTTTCTTT; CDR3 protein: CASSLGTGRGTEAFF
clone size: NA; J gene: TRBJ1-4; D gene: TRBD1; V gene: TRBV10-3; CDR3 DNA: TGTGCCATCATGGACCCGGGACAGGGGATGGAAAAACTGTTTTTT; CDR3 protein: CAIMDPGQGMEKLFF
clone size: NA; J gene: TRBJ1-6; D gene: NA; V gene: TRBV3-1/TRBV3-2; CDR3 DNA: TGTGCCAGCAGCCAATATGGGGGCATGAATTCACCCCTCCACTTT; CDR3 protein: CASSQYGGMNSPLHF
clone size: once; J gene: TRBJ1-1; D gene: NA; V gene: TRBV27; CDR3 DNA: TGTGCCAGCAGTTTTAGGGCCATGAACACTGAAGCTTTCTTT; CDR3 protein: CASSFRAMNTEAFF
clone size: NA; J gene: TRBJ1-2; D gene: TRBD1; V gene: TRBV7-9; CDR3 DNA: TGTGCCAGCAGCTTAGAGACAGGGGGCAACGGTGGCTACACCTTC; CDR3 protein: CASSLETGGNGGYTF
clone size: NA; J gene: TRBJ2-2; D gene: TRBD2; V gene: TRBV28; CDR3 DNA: TGTGCCAGCAGTTTCGCCCGCCCCCGGGAGGGACTAGGTTCTATCGGGGAGCTGTTTTTT; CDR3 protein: CASSFARPREGLGSIGELFF
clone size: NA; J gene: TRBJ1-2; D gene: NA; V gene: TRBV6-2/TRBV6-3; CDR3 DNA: TGTGCCAGCAGTTATGACAGGTTTGACTATGGCTACACCTTC; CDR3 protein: CASSYDRFDYGYTF
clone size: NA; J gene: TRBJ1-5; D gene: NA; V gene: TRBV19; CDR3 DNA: TGTGCCAGTAGTATTTTTCCCAGGGGAGGAAATCAGCCCCAGCATTTT; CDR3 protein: CASSIFPRGGNQPQHF
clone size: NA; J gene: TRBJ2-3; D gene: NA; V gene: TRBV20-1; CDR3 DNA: TGCAGTGCTAGTGAGCTCATCCACAGCACAGATACGCAGTATTTT; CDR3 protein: CSASELIHSTDTQYF
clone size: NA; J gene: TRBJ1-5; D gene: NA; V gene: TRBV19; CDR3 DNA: TGTGCCAGTAGTTGGGGGAATCAGCCCCAGCATTTT; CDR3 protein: CASSWGNQPQHF
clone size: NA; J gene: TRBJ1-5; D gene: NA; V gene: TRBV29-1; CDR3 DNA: TGCAGCGTTGGAGGGGAGGCGGGGTCGGGAATCCAGCCCCAGCATTTT; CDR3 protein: CSVGGEAGSGIQPQHF
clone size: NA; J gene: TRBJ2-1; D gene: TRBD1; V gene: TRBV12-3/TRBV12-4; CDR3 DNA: TGTGCCAGCAGTTTAGTTCCCGGGACAGGCGAGTTCTTC; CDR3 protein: CASSLVPGTGEFF
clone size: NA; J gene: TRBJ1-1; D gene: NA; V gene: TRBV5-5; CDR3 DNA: TGTGCCAGCAGCTTTGGTGGGGACACTGAAGCTTTCTTT; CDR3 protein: CASSFGGDTEAFF
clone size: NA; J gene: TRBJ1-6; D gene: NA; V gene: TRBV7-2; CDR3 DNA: TGTGCCAGCAGTTACCTAGGTAGGAGTGATTCACCCCTCCACTTT; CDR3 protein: CASSYLGRSDSPLHF